In this sample, the clone carrying this T cell receptor (beta chain) turned up many times. This sample stems from a study of T cells after yellow fever vaccination. The study's findings and limits: Relatively few clonotypes were ones that appeared in both CD4 and CD8 compartments. Clones from primary vaccination mostly reappeared after the booster (approximately 96% CD4, over 85% CD8).

Universal primer sites and UMIs were introduced during 5'RACE template-switching synthesis of TCR cDNA. TCRdb redid the calling of the 5' RACE reads with MiXCR, one entry per CDR3 protein. The table shows 75,000 to 100,000 distinct CDR3 sequences, with roughly 9% occurring only once. This CDR3 has 13 residues. Trimming stripped 6 bases from V and 5 bases from J, with 11 bases between. The receptor comes from a man aged 18-30 years who received the YFV17D yellow fever vaccine. The chain employs TRBV12-3 or TRBV12-4 and TRBJ1-3; D unclear. The input for sequencing was CD8+ T cells not binding an NS4B(214-222) dextramer, sorted from PBMCs, taken approximately 16 days after the first yellow fever vaccination. This CDR3 is CASRRTARNTIYF. The CDR3 DNA reads as TGTGCCAGCAGACGGACGGCTCGAAACACCATATATTTT.